Included here is one T cell receptor (beta chain) sequence, with context. This sample was taken from a study of blood T cell repertoires in COVID-19. The wider study: Sources were T cells, B-cell-depleted T cells, or PBMCs; the material itself was cDNA or gDNA.

Trimming cost V 6 bases and J 1 base, with 15 bases left between them. Germline V gives CDR1 LGHDT, CDR2 YNNKEL (reference sequence). CDR3 length: 16 amino acids. Sequencing was performed with immunoSEQ multiplex PCR; in TCRdb, only in-frame clones are kept and a portion is missing. The sample contains 300,000 or so clones, 86% of which appear only once. This clonotype originated in a woman under 30 who had recovered from COVID-19. This chain joins TRBV3-1 (or the pseudogene TRBV3-2) and TRBJ2-2, with D perhaps TRBD1 (6 bases). Sequenced input: PBMCs or T cells enriched from blood (not recorded which). The CDR3 protein is CASRPSWGQNTGELFF. The DNA for the CDR3 is TGTGCCAGCAGACCCTCGTGGGGGCAGAACACCGGGGAGCTGTTTTTT.